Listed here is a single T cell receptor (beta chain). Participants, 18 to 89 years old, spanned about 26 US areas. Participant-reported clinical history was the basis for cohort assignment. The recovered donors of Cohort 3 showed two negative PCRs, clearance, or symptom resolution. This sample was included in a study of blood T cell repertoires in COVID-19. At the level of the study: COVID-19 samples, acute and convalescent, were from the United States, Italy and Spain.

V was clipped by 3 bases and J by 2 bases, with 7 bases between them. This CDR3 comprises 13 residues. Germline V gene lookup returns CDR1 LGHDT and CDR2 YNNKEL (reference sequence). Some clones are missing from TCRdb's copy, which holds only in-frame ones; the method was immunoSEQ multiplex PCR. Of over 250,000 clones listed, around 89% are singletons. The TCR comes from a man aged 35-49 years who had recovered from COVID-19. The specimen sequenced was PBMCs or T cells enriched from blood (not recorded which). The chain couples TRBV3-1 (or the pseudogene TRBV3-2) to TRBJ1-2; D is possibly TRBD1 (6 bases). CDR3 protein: CASSQQGNYGYTF. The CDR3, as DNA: TGTGCCAGCAGCCAGCAGGGGAACTATGGCTACACCTTC.